This passage covers 4 T cell receptor beta chains from one sample sequenced in a study of T cells in Graves' hyperthyroidism and ophthalmopathy. RNA transcripts provided the source from which TCR beta CDR3 regions were amplified. HTBI primers were employed in a first-round RT-PCR of the TCR CDR3. One entry per CDR3 protein, called by TCRdb with MiXCR from the multiplex PCR reads. Of a few hundred thousand distinct CDR3 sequences in the sample, about an eighth were seen once. The sample comprised blood. These receptors were taken from a woman aged 40 to 49 with Graves' ophthalmopathy.

This clonotype came up many times. The chain is built from TRBV7-9 and TRBJ2-5; D uncertain. CDR1 and CDR2 (germline): SEHNR, FQNEAQ (reference sequence). V was clipped by 4 bases and J by 5 bases, with 20 bases between them. The CDR3 has 16 residues. CDR3 sequence: CASSSKPTESWETQYF. CDR3 coding DNA: TGTGCCAGCAGCTCGAAACCGACGGAGTCCTGGGAGACCCAGTACTTC.

This chain joins TRBV7-9 and TRBJ2-2; 9 bases match TRBD2. The V gene's germline CDR1 is SEHNR and CDR2 FQNEAQ (reference sequence). The CDR3 sequence is 14 residues long. Unmatched junction bases numbered 8, after V lost 6 bases and J lost 9 bases. CDR3 sequence reads: CASRGASGNRELFF. The CDR3 bases are TGTGCCAGCAGGGGGGCTAGCGGGAACCGGGAGCTGTTTTTT.

This clonotype was seen many times. The J gene is TRBJ2-7, the V gene TRBV6-1, with 10 bases fitting TRBD1. The germline V gene encodes CDR1 MNHNS and CDR2 SASEGT. The CDR3 length is 15 residues. V was clipped by 7 bases and J by 0 bases; unmatched bases: 6. CDR3 sequence: CASKAGTGVSYEQYF. CDR3 bases: TGTGCCAGCAAAGCAGGGACAGGGGTCTCCTACGAGCAGTACTTC.

Turning to this clonotype: This may stem from a read error, because a much larger clone lies one nucleotide away. This rearrangement joins TRBV12-5 to TRBJ1-1; D unresolved. Germline V CDR1 and CDR2: LGHNT, FRNRAP. This CDR3 has 15 amino acids. The CDR3 loop is CTSGLVQSGNTETFF. The CDR3 DNA reads as TGTACTAGTGGTTTGGTACAATCTGGGAACACTGAAACTTTCTTT.